These T cell receptor beta chains were read from a single sample in a study of control samples from healthy donors and cancer patients. Profiled with immunoSEQ multiplex PCR; TCRdb holds only in-frame clones, not every one. The sample holds around 150,000 clones, roughly 90% seen once. Sequenced sample: blood. The receptors stem from a man aged 25 to 45 in good health. The CDR3 runs from the conserved cysteine through the conserved F or W. A D gene is named only where the DNA matches it firmly. Expanded clones get a size class; other rows say once, few or many, or leave the size out.

abundance: NA
j_gene: TRBJ2-7
v_gene: TRBV6-5
d_gene: TRBD2
CDR3aa: CASSYDISGGTYEQYF
CDR3nt: TGTGCCAGCAGTTACGATATTTCGGGAGGGACCTACGAGCAGTACTTC

abundance: once
j_gene: TRBJ2-7
v_gene: TRBV5-1
d_gene: TRBD2
CDR3aa: CASSFVAGSSYEQYF
CDR3nt: TGCGCCAGCAGCTTCGTAGCGGGATCCTCCTACGAGCAGTACTTC

abundance: NA
j_gene: TRBJ1-5
v_gene: TRBV19
d_gene: NA
CDR3aa: CASSIAGGINQPQHF
CDR3nt: TGTGCCAGTAGTATAGCTGGGGGCATCAATCAGCCCCAGCATTTT

abundance: NA
j_gene: TRBJ1-1
v_gene: TRBV27
d_gene: NA
CDR3aa: CASRPLDDSVQAFF
CDR3nt: TGTGCCAGCAGACCCCTAGACGACAGTGTACAAGCTTTCTTT

abundance: NA
j_gene: TRBJ2-5
v_gene: TRBV27
d_gene: NA
CDR3aa: CASSSGGGAGETQYF
CDR3nt: TGTGCCAGCAGTTCCGGTGGGGGAGCCGGAGAGACCCAGTACTTC

abundance: NA
j_gene: TRBJ1-1
v_gene: TRBV14
d_gene: NA
CDR3aa: CASSDRTLAYIPEAFF
CDR3nt: TGTGCCAGCAGCGATAGGACCTTGGCCTATATACCTGAAGCTTTCTTT

abundance: NA
j_gene: TRBJ2-1
v_gene: TRBV12-5
d_gene: NA
CDR3aa: CASARQVGDEQFF
CDR3nt: TGTGCTAGTGCCCGCCAGGTCGGGGATGAGCAGTTCTTC

abundance: NA
j_gene: TRBJ1-2
v_gene: TRBV4-2
d_gene: NA
CDR3aa: CASSQEVDYGYTF
CDR3nt: TGTGCCAGCAGCCAAGAGGTCGACTATGGCTACACCTTC

abundance: NA
j_gene: TRBJ1-1
v_gene: TRBV28
d_gene: NA
CDR3aa: CASSFPAVNTEAFF
CDR3nt: TGTGCCAGCAGTTTTCCAGCAGTCAACACTGAAGCTTTCTTT

abundance: NA
j_gene: TRBJ2-3
v_gene: TRBV6-2/TRBV6-3
d_gene: NA
CDR3aa: CASSYTLASSTDTQYF
CDR3nt: TGTGCCAGCAGTTATACGCTAGCGTCAAGCACAGATACGCAGTATTTT

abundance: few
j_gene: TRBJ2-3
v_gene: TRBV5-6
d_gene: TRBD2
CDR3aa: CASSLPEGLGTADTQYF
CDR3nt: TGTGCCAGCAGCTTGCCGGAAGGACTAGGAACCGCAGATACGCAGTATTTT

abundance: NA
j_gene: TRBJ1-1
v_gene: TRBV15
d_gene: TRBD1
CDR3aa: CATSRLDRVNTEAFF
CDR3nt: TGTGCCACCAGCAGATTGGACAGGGTAAACACTGAAGCTTTCTTT

abundance: NA
j_gene: TRBJ1-5
v_gene: TRBV2
d_gene: NA
CDR3aa: CASSVSQPQHF
CDR3nt: TGTGCCAGCAGTGTAAGTCAGCCCCAGCATTTT

abundance: NA
j_gene: TRBJ1-5
v_gene: TRBV15
d_gene: NA
CDR3aa: CATSRDGQAGQPQHF
CDR3nt: TGTGCCACCAGCAGAGATGGGCAGGCCGGTCAGCCCCAGCATTTT

abundance: NA
j_gene: TRBJ1-1
v_gene: TRBV6-5
d_gene: TRBD1
CDR3aa: CASSYSRTGDTEAFF
CDR3nt: TGTGCCAGCAGTTACTCGAGAACAGGGGACACTGAAGCTTTCTTT

abundance: NA
j_gene: TRBJ1-1
v_gene: TRBV7-3
d_gene: NA
CDR3aa: CASSPTVNTEAFF
CDR3nt: TGTGCCAGCAGCCCAACAGTGAACACTGAAGCTTTCTTT

abundance: NA
j_gene: TRBJ2-1
v_gene: TRBV2
d_gene: NA
CDR3aa: CASSPLRGDNEQFF
CDR3nt: TGTGCCAGCAGTCCCCTGAGGGGCGACAATGAGCAGTTCTTC

abundance: NA
j_gene: TRBJ2-1
v_gene: TRBV19
d_gene: TRBD2
CDR3aa: CASSPTSGYNEQFF
CDR3nt: TGTGCCAGTAGTCCCACTAGCGGCTACAATGAGCAGTTCTTC

abundance: NA
j_gene: TRBJ2-5
v_gene: TRBV6-5
d_gene: NA
CDR3aa: CASRNNGRPEETQYF
CDR3nt: TGTGCCAGCAGGAACAACGGACGTCCAGAAGAGACCCAGTACTTC

abundance: NA
j_gene: TRBJ2-1
v_gene: TRBV5-1
d_gene: TRBD2
CDR3aa: CASSPSYSGRGYNEQFF
CDR3nt: TGCGCCAGCAGCCCCTCTTATAGCGGGAGGGGGTACAATGAGCAGTTCTTC

abundance: NA
j_gene: TRBJ1-3
v_gene: TRBV28
d_gene: NA
CDR3aa: CASSFPGNTIYF
CDR3nt: TGTGCCAGCAGTTTCCCTGGAAACACCATATATTTT

abundance: NA
j_gene: TRBJ2-6
v_gene: TRBV12-3/TRBV12-4
d_gene: NA
CDR3aa: CASKGRQASVLTF
CDR3nt: TGTGCCAGCAAGGGGAGACAGGCGAGCGTCCTGACTTTC

abundance: once
j_gene: TRBJ2-7
v_gene: TRBV7-9
d_gene: NA
CDR3aa: CASSLRGVEQYF
CDR3nt: TGTGCCAGCAGCTTAAGAGGGGTCGAGCAGTACTTC

abundance: NA
j_gene: TRBJ1-1
v_gene: TRBV19
d_gene: NA
CDR3aa: CASKETEAFF
CDR3nt: TGTGCCAGTAAGGAGACTGAAGCTTTCTTT

abundance: NA
j_gene: TRBJ2-1
v_gene: TRBV7-2
d_gene: TRBD2
CDR3aa: CASSYLGLAGYNEQFF
CDR3nt: TGTGCCAGCAGCTACCTTGGACTAGCGGGCTACAATGAGCAGTTCTTC